This T cell receptor (beta chain) stems from a study of blood T cells in healthy people across ages. This clonotype was recorded many times. This CDR3 is 11 amino acids long. In germline, CDR1 is DFQATT, CDR2 SNEGSKA (reference sequence). V shed 1 base and J shed 7 bases, with 5 bases lying between them. Primed by a sample-barcoded 5' primer and a J-beta primer mix, a second PCR proceeded for about 7 to 11 cycles. A template-switch adaptor that had 12 random nucleotides put a tag on each cDNA molecule. One entry per CDR3 protein results from TCRdb running MiXCR on the 5' RACE reads. The repertoire includes some 690,000 distinct CDR3 sequences, about a fifth of them detected once, and about 20% sits in the top ten.

The sample taken for sequencing was blood. The chain recombines TRBV20-1 with TRBJ2-1; unclear D gene. The receptor comes from a man aged 70 or older in good health. In nucleotides, the CDR3 is TGCAGTGCTAGAGTTGAGAATGAGCAGTTCTTC. Amino acid sequence: CSARVENEQFF.